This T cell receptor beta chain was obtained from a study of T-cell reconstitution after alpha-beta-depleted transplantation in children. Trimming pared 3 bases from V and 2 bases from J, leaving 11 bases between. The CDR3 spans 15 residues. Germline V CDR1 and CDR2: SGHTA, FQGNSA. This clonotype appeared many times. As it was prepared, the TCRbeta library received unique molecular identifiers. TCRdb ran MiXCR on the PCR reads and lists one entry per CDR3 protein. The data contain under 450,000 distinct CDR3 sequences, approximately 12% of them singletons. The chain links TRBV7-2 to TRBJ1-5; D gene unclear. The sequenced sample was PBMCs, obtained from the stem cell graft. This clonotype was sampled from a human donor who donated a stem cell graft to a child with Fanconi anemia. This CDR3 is CASSLSGLRNQPQHF. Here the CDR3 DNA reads TGTGCCAGCAGCTTGTCCGGGTTACGCAATCAGCCCCAGCATTTT.